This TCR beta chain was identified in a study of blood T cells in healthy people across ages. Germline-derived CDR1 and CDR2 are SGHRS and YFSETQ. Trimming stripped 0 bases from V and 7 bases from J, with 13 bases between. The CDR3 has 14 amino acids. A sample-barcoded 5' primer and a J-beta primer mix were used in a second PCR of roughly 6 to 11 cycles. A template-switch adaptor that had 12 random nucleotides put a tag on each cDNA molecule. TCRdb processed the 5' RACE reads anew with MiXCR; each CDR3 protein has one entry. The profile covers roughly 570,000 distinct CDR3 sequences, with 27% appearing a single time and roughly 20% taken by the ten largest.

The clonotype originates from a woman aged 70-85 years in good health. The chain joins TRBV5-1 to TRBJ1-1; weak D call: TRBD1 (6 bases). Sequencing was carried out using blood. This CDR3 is CASSLDAGAVEAFF. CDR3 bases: TGCGCCAGCAGCTTGGACGCAGGGGCTGTTGAAGCTTTCTTT.